The source of this TCR beta chain is a study of T cell repertoires in cytomegalovirus infection. In the study overall: Recently identified HLA-C-restricted CMV epitopes and well-studied HLA-B-restricted CMV epitopes were used by the study. Public signatures in TCR beta pointed to CMV infection and matching HLA type. Study-level findings and limits: Of the TCR beta families, the public ones yielded a cumulative frequency that identified carriers of CMV plus the relevant HLA. CMV-specific TCR beta clonotypes restricted by HLA-C dominated the ex vivo response.

One entry per CDR3 protein, called by TCRdb with MiXCR from the reads. The table includes 650,000 to 900,000 distinct CDR3 sequences, around a third detected once. Comment on this clonotype: The antigen is not known.

The sequences come from cultured CD8+ T cells from PBMCs, collected from culture after CMV antigen stimulation. The receptor was derived from a human donor in good health (CMV status not recorded). Some clones in this sample may be carry-over from other donors' samples.

CDR3 DNA: TGTGCCAGTAGTATCTTAGATAGCAATCAGCCCCAGCATTTT. Amino acids: CASSILDSNQPQHF. The rearrangement uses TRBV19 and TRBJ1-5; no reliable D call. The length of the CDR3 is 14 residues. V lost 3 bases, J lost 0 bases, and 6 bases lay in between. From germline, CDR1 is LNHDA and CDR2 SQIVND (reference sequence).